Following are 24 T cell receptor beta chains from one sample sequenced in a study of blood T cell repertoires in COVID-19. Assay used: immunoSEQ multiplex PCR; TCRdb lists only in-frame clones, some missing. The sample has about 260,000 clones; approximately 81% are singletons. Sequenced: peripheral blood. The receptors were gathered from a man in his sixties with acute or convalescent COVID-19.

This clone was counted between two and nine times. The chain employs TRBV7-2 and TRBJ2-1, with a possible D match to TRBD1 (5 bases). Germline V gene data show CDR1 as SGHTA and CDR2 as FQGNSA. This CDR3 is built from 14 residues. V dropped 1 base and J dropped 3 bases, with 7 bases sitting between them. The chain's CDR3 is CASSLGTIYNEQFF. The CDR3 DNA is TGTGCCAGCAGCTTAGGGACAATCTACAATGAGCAGTTCTTC.

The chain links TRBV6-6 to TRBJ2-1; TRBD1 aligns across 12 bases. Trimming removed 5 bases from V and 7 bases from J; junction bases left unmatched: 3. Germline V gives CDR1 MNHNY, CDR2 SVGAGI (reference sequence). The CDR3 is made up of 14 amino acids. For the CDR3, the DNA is TGTGCCAGCAGTATGGGACAGGGGGCGAATGAGCAGTTCTTC. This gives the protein CASSMGQGANEQFF.

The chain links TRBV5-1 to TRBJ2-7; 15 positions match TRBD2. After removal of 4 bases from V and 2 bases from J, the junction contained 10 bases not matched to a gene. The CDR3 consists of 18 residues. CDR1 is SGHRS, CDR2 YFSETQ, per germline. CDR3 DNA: TGCGCCAGCAGCACCGGACTAGCGGGAGGGTTTGCCCCCTACGAGCAGTACTTC. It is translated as CASSTGLAGGFAPYEQYF.

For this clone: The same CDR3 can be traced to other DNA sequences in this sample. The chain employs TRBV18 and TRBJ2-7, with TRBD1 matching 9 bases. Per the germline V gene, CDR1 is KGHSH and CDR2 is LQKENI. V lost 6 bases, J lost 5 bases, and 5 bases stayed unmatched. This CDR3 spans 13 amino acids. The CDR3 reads CASSPGTGNEQYF. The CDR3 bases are TGTGCCAGCTCTCCCGGGACAGGGAACGAGCAGTACTTC.

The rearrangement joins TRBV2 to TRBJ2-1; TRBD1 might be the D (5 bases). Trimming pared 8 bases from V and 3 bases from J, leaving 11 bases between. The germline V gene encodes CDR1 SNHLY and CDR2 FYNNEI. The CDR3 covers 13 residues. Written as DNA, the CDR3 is TGTGCCAGCCAGGGTCTCGACTACAATGAGCAGTTCTTC. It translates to CASQGLDYNEQFF.

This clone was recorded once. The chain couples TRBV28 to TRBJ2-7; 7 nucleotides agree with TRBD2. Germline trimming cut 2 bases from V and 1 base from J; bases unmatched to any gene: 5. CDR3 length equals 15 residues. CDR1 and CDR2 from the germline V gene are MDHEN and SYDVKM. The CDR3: CASSLKASGSYEQYF. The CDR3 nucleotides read TGTGCCAGCAGTTTAAAGGCTAGCGGATCCTACGAGCAGTACTTC.

CDR3 in amino acids: CASSVAITGGTYGYTF. Written as DNA, the CDR3 is TGTGCCAGCAGCGTAGCTATCACAGGGGGGACCTATGGCTACACCTTC. This sequence joins TRBV9 and TRBJ1-2; 8 nucleotides line up with TRBD1. Germline V gene lookup returns CDR1 SGDLS and CDR2 YYNGEE. There are 16 residues in the CDR3. V shed 0 bases and J 4 bases; nucleotides not matched to a gene: 8.

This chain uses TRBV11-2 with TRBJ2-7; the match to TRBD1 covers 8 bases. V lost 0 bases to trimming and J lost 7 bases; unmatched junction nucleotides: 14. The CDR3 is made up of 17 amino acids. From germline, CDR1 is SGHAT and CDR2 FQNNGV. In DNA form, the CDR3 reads TGTGCCAGCAGCTTAGATAACAGGGGGGCGGCTGGCTGGGAGCAGTACTTC. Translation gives CASSLDNRGAAGWEQYF.

CDR3 in amino acids: CASSLRLNNEQFF. The CDR3 DNA is TGTGCCAGCAGCCTTCGACTTAACAATGAGCAGTTCTTC. The V gene is TRBV4-2, the J gene TRBJ2-1; D unclear. Germline CDR1 reads LGHNA; CDR2 reads YNFKEQ. V gave up 4 bases and J gave up 5 bases, with 9 bases separating them. The CDR3 contains 13 residues.

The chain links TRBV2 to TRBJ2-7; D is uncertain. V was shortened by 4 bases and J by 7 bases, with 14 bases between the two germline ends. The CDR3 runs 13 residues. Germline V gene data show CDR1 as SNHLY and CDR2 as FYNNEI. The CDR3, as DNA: TGTGCCAGCAGTGTTCAGGATGTTGGGGAGCAGTACTTC. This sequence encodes CASSVQDVGEQYF.

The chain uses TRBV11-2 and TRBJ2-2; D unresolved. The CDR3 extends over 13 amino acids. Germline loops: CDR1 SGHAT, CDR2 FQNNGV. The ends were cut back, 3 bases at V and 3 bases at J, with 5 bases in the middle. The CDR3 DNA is TGTGCCAGCAGCTTGCGAGACACCGGGGAGCTGTTTTTT. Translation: CASSLRDTGELFF.

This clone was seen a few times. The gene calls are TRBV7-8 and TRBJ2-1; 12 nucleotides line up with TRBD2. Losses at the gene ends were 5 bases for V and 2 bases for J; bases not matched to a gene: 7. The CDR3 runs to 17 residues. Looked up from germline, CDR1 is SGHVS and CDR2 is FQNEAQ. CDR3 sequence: CASSPTSGGYTYNEQFF. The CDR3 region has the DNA TGTGCCAGCAGCCCGACTAGCGGGGGTTACACCTACAATGAGCAGTTCTTC.

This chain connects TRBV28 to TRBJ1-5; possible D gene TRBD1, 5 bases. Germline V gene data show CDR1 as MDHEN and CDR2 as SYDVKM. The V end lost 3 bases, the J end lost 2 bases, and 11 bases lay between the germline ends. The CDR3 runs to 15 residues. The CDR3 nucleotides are TGTGCCAGCAGTTTGGGGGGAGAAGGCAATCAGCCCCAGCATTTT. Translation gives CASSLGGEGNQPQHF.

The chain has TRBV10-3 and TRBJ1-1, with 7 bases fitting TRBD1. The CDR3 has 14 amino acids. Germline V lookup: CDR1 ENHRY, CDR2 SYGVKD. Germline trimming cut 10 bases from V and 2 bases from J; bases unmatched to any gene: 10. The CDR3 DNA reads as TGTGCCACCAATACCGGGACAGCCAACACTGAAGCTTTCTTT. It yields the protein CATNTGTANTEAFF.

CDR3 coding DNA: TGCAGTGCTACTTTTATGGAGACCCAGTACTTC. Amino acids: CSATFMETQYF. The chain carries TRBV20-1 and TRBJ2-5; D remains unclear. V was cut by 4 bases and J by 5 bases, with 8 bases left in between. Germline CDR1 and CDR2: DFQATT and SNEGSKA (reference sequence). The CDR3 runs 11 residues.

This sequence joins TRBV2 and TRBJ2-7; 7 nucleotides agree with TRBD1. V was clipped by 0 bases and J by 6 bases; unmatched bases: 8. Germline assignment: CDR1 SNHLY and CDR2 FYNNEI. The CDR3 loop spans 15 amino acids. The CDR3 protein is CASSEAWGTAREQYF. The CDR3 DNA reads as TGTGCCAGCAGTGAAGCGTGGGGGACAGCACGCGAGCAGTACTTC.

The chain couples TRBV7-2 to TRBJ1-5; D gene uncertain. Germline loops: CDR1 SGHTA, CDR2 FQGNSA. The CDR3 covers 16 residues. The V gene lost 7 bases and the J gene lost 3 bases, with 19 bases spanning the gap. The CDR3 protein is CASTQAGSPHNQPQHF. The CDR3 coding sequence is TGTGCCAGCACCCAAGCCGGGTCCCCTCACAATCAGCCCCAGCATTTT.

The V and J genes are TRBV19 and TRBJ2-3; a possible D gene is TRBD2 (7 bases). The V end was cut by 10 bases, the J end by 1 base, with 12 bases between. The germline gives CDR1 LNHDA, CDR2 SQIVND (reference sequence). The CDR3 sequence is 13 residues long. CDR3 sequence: CATRGGGTDTQYF. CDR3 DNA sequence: TGTGCCACCCGAGGGGGGGGCACAGATACGCAGTATTTT.

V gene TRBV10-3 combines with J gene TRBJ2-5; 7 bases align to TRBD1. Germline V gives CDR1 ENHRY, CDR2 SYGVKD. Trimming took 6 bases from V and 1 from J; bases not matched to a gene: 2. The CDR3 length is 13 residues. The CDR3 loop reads CAIRGTAQETQYF. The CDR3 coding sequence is TGTGCCATCAGGGGGACAGCCCAAGAGACCCAGTACTTC.

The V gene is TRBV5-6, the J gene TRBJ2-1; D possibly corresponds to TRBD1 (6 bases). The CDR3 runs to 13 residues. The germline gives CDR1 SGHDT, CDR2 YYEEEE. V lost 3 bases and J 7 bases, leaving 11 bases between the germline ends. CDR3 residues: CASSWWTANEQFF. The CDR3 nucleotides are TGTGCCAGCAGCTGGTGGACAGCGAATGAGCAGTTCTTC.

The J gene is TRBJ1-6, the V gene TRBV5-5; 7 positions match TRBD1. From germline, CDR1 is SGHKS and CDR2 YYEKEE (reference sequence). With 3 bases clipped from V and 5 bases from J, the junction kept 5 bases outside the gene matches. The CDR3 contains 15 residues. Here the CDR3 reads CASSCDRDHNSPLHF. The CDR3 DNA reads TGTGCCAGCAGCTGTGACAGGGACCATAATTCACCCCTCCACTTT.

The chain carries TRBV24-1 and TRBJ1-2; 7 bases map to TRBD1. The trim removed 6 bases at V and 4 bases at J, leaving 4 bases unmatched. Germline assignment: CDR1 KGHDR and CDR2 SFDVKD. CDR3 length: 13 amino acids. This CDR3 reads CATSQTGVYGYTF. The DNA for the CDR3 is TGTGCCACCAGTCAAACAGGGGTCTATGGCTACACCTTC.

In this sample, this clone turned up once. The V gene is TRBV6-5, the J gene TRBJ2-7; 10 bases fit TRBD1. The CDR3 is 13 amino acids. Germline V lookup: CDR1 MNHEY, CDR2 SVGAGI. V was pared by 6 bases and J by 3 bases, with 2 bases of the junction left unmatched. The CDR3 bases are TGTGCCAGCAGCGACAGGGGGCTCTACGAGCAGTACTTC. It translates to CASSDRGLYEQYF.

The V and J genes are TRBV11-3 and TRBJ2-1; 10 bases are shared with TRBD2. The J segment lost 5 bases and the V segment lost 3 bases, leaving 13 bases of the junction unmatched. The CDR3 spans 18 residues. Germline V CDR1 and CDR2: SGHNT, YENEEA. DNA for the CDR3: TGTGCCAGCAGCTTTGGTAGCGGGGGGCTTAAGGAGGACAATGAGCAGTTCTTC. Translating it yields CASSFGSGGLKEDNEQFF. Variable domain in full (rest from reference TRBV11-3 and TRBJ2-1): EAGVVQSPRYKIIEKKQPVAFWCNPISGHNTLYWYLQNLGQGPELLIRYENEEAVDDSQLPKDRFSAERLKGVDSTLKIQPAELGDSAVYLCASSFGSGGLKEDNEQFFGPGTRLTVL.